A selection of T cell receptor beta chains follows, all from one sample in a study of identical twins. MiXCR, run by TCRdb on the 5' RACE reads, gives a single entry per CDR3 protein. The sample has about 700,000 distinct CDR3 sequences, approximately 9% seen once. A further study also used this sample, focusing on yellow fever vaccine responses in identical twins.

The sample was PBMCs. Every receptor here comes from a woman aged 18-29 years in good health. The CDR3 runs from the conserved cysteine through the conserved F or W. The D gene is left open where the match is weak. Clone size is shown for a subset of rows, as once, few, many or a class of expanded clone.

v_gene	abundance	j_gene	d_gene	CDR3nt	CDR3aa
TRBV5-1	-	TRBJ1-1	-	TGCGCCAGTAACGGGCAAGTGGGCACTGAAGCTTTCTTT	CASNGQVGTEAFF
TRBV7-9	many	TRBJ2-7	-	TGTGCCAGCAGCCAACCGGGAACGGGACGGAAAAGCTACGAGCAGTACTTC	CASSQPGTGRKSYEQYF
TRBV27	-	TRBJ1-2	-	TGTGCCAGCAGTTTATCGGGAGGGGCACTCTATGGCTACACCTTC	CASSLSGGALYGYTF
TRBV4-3	-	TRBJ2-7	-	TGCGCCAGCAGCCAAGATGAGGGGTTTACCTACGAGCAGTACTTC	CASSQDEGFTYEQYF
TRBV12-3/TRBV12-4	many	TRBJ2-3	TRBD2	TGTGCCAGCAGATCCCTCCCCACGGGGGGTCACACAGATACGCAGTATTTT	CASRSLPTGGHTDTQYF
TRBV24-1	-	TRBJ2-1	TRBD1	TGTGCCACCAGTGTCCCACGACGACAGGGGGCTCTCTCCTACAATGAGCAGTTCTTC	CATSVPRRQGALSYNEQFF
TRBV11-1	few	TRBJ1-1	TRBD1	TGTGCCAGCACCCTTACGGCAGGGGGCTACACTGAAGCTTTCTTT	CASTLTAGGYTEAFF
TRBV12-3/TRBV12-4	many	TRBJ1-2	-	TGTGCCAGCAGTCTCGGAGCTAACTATGGCTACACCTTC	CASSLGANYGYTF
TRBV7-2	many	TRBJ2-5	TRBD1	TGTGCCAGCAGCTCAACAGGGGGCGTAGAGACCCAGTACTTC	CASSSTGGVETQYF
TRBV6-1	-	TRBJ2-7	-	TGTGCCAGCAAGAAAGGGACCGATGGGGCCTACGAGCAGTACTTC	CASKKGTDGAYEQYF